Below, 21 T cell receptor beta chains from the same sample are listed, as sequenced in a study of blood T cell repertoires in COVID-19. Here immunoSEQ multiplex PCR was the method, and the copy in TCRdb shows in-frame clones only, minus some. The sample yields 400,000 to 550,000 clones, more than 85% seen once. The sample comprised peripheral blood. Source of these receptors: a woman aged 25 to 45 with acute or convalescent COVID-19.

The chain couples TRBV18 to TRBJ2-7, with D tentatively TRBD1 (5 bases). From germline, CDR1 is KGHSH and CDR2 LQKENI. V lost 3 bases to trimming and J lost 2 bases, with 14 bases between them. The CDR3 has 15 residues. CDR3 residues: CASSPVRAQAYEQYF. CDR3 coding DNA: TGTGCCAGCTCACCGGTCAGGGCTCAGGCCTACGAGCAGTACTTC.

This clone occurred once. The chain combines TRBV4-1 with TRBJ2-5; 8 bases line up with TRBD2. The V and J ends lost 1 base and 3 bases, in that order; junction bases with no gene match: 7. CDR1 and CDR2 from the germline V gene are MGHRA and YSYEKL. The CDR3 runs to 16 residues. The CDR3 region is CASSQGRAGGEETQYF. The CDR3 nucleotides read TGCGCCAGCAGCCAAGGTCGGGCGGGGGGAGAAGAGACCCAGTACTTC.

The CDR3 region has the DNA TGTGCCAGCAGCTTCTTAGGGGGAACCTACAATGAGCAGTTCTTC. It specifies CASSFLGGTYNEQFF. The V gene is TRBV11-2, the J gene TRBJ2-1; maybe TRBD1 (6 bases). Germline V gene sequence: CDR1 SGHAT, CDR2 FQNNGV. CDR3 length: 15 residues. The V end lost 3 bases, the J end lost 2 bases, and 11 bases lay between the germline ends.

V and J are TRBV3-1 (or the pseudogene TRBV3-2) and TRBJ1-4, with 11 bases fitting TRBD1. The CDR3 runs 16 residues. Trimming at V came to 2 bases and at J to 6 bases, leaving 5 bases not matched to a gene. In germline, CDR1 is LGHDT, CDR2 YNNKEL (reference sequence). The DNA of the CDR3 is TGTGCCAGCAGCCAATCACGGACAGGGGGCGATGAAAAACTGTTTTTT. This gives the protein CASSQSRTGGDEKLFF.

This rearrangement joins TRBV7-8 to TRBJ1-4; perhaps TRBD1 as D (5 bases). Germline loops: CDR1 SGHVS, CDR2 FQNEAQ. The CDR3 extends over 14 amino acids. Trimming shortened V by 1 base and J by 5 bases, and 8 bases separated the two germline ends. The CDR3 nucleotides read TGTGCCAGCAGCTTAGACAGGCCGAATGAAAAACTGTTTTTT. This gives the protein CASSLDRPNEKLFF.

This chain uses TRBV11-2 with TRBJ2-3; TRBD2 is a possible D gene (5 bases). The germline gives CDR1 SGHAT, CDR2 FQNNGV. V was clipped by 1 base and J by 3 bases, with 5 bases between them. This CDR3 region has 13 residues. The CDR3 nucleotides are TGTGCCAGCAGCTTAGGAGGGACAGATACGCAGTATTTT. It codes for CASSLGGTDTQYF.

The V and J genes are TRBV11-3 and TRBJ1-5; D is undetermined. The CDR3 is made up of 16 amino acids. V was pared by 5 bases and J by 8 bases, with 22 bases between. The V gene's germline CDR1 is SGHNT and CDR2 YENEEA. The CDR3 reads CASSPLLRSYHKPQHF. The CDR3 nucleotides are TGTGCCAGCAGCCCCCTACTCCGGTCGTACCATAAGCCCCAGCATTTT.

The V call is TRBV6-2 or TRBV6-3, the J call TRBJ2-3, with 8 bases matching TRBD1. This CDR3 is 17 amino acids long. With V trimmed by 2 bases and J by 0 bases, 7 bases remained unmatched. Germline values: CDR1 MNHEY, CDR2 SVGEGT. The CDR3 DNA reads TGTGCCAGCAGTTACCCCCCTCGGACAGGGAGCACAGATACGCAGTATTTT. This translates into CASSYPPRTGSTDTQYF.

The chain links TRBV18 to TRBJ1-1; D is possibly TRBD1 (5 bases). V shed 6 bases and J shed 9 bases, with 11 bases lying between them. In germline, CDR1 is KGHSH, CDR2 LQKENI. The CDR3 totals 11 residues. CDR3 loop: CASSPGGQAFF. CDR3 in DNA: TGTGCCAGCTCTCCGGGGGGACAAGCTTTCTTT. The whole variable domain, filled in from reference TRBV18 and TRBJ1-1, reads NAGVMQNPRHLVRRRGQEARLRCSPMKGHSHVYWYRQLPEEGLKFMVYLQKENIIDESGMPKERFSAEFPKEGPSILRIQQVVRGDSAAYFCASSPGGQAFFGQGTRLTVV.

Points on this clone: The same CDR3 also results from other DNA sequences found in this sample. The chain carries TRBV24-1 and TRBJ1-5; TRBD1 is a possible D gene (5 bases). This CDR3 is built from 14 residues. Trimming stripped 2 bases from V and 4 bases from J, with 8 bases between. Germline-derived CDR1 and CDR2 are KGHDR and SFDVKD. The CDR3 DNA follows: TGTGCCACCAGTGATTCCCGGGGGAATCAGCCCCAGCATTTT. This translates into CATSDSRGNQPQHF.

The rearrangement uses TRBV11-3 and TRBJ2-1; D is perhaps TRBD1 (6 bases). The V and J ends lost 4 bases and 2 bases respectively, with 18 bases between them. CDR3 length: 17 residues. Germline CDR1 is SGHNT and CDR2 is YENEEA. Here the CDR3 DNA reads TGTGCCAGCAGCTCAACACACAGGGTCTTTCCCTACAATGAGCAGTTCTTC. Residues: CASSSTHRVFPYNEQFF.

The J gene is TRBJ2-3, the V gene TRBV4-1, with TRBD2 identical over 8 bases. The V segment lost 1 base and the J segment 2 bases; nucleotides outside the gene matches: 2. The CDR3 contains 15 residues. Looked up from germline, CDR1 is MGHRA and CDR2 is YSYEKL. Here the CDR3 DNA reads TGCGCCAGCAGCCAAGGCGGGGGGACCACAGATACGCAGTATTTT. Translating gives CASSQGGGTTDTQYF.

This clone was counted a few times. This chain joins TRBV6-1 and TRBJ1-5, with 8 bases identical to TRBD1. CDR1 is MNHNS and CDR2 is SASEGT in the germline V gene. The CDR3 is 18 residues long. Trimming removed 4 bases from V and 2 bases from J; junction bases left unmatched: 13. The CDR3 coding sequence is TGTGCCAGCAGTGCCCGGACAGGGTATAGTGTGGGCAATCAGCCCCAGCATTTT. Its protein is CASSARTGYSVGNQPQHF.

Written as DNA, the CDR3 is TGTGCCAGCAGTTACCCCCGGAGGGGGCAGGGCAATCAGCCCCAGCATTTT. This translates into CASSYPRRGQGNQPQHF. The gene calls are TRBV27 and TRBJ1-5; 7 nucleotides line up with TRBD1. Germline values: CDR1 MNHEY, CDR2 SMNVEV (reference sequence). The length of the CDR3 is 17 residues. V was pared by 4 bases and J by 2 bases, with 11 bases of the junction left unmatched.

Written as DNA, the CDR3 is TGTGCCAGCAGCCCTACAGGGGTGAACACTGAAGCTTTCTTT. This sequence encodes CASSPTGVNTEAFF. The chain employs TRBV9 and TRBJ1-1; 7 bases match TRBD1. Germline V gene lookup returns CDR1 SGDLS and CDR2 YYNGEE. This CDR3 has 14 amino acids. V was pared by 4 bases and J by 0 bases, with 3 bases of the junction left unmatched. Looking up the rest from reference TRBV9 and TRBJ1-1 gives the full variable domain: DSGVTQTPKHLITATGQRVTLRCSPRSGDLSVYWYQQSLDQGLQFLIQYYNGEERAKGNILERFSAQQFPDLHSELNLSSLELGDSALYFCASSPTGVNTEAFFGQGTRLTVV.

The chain carries TRBV2 and TRBJ2-6, with 7 bases aligning to TRBD2. J gave up 4 bases and V 6 bases, and 6 bases lay outside the gene matches. This CDR3 region has 15 residues. Germline CDR1 is SNHLY and CDR2 is FYNNEI. The CDR3 sequence: CASRALANGANVLTF. The DNA for the CDR3 is TGTGCCAGCAGAGCACTAGCGAACGGGGCCAACGTCCTGACTTTC.

The CDR3, as DNA: TGTGCCAGCAGCCACTATCGGGACATAGCTAACTATGGCTACACCTTC. Protein sequence: CASSHYRDIANYGYTF. This chain uses TRBV3-1 (or the pseudogene TRBV3-2) with TRBJ1-2, with D possibly being TRBD1 (6 bases). V lost 3 bases to trimming and J lost 0 bases, with 14 bases between them. The V gene's germline CDR1 is LGHDT and CDR2 YNNKEL (reference sequence). This CDR3 is built from 16 residues.

CDR3 sequence: CAISDTGLAVTDTQYF. The CDR3 DNA reads as TGTGCCATCAGTGATACTGGACTAGCGGTTACAGATACGCAGTATTTT. The chain carries TRBV10-3 and TRBJ2-3; 10 bases line up with TRBD2. The CDR3 has 16 amino acids. Germline-derived CDR1 and CDR2 are ENHRY and SYGVKD. V trimming: 3 bases; J trimming: 3 bases; junction bases outside the gene matches: 6.

This rearrangement joins TRBV4-1 to TRBJ2-1, with TRBD2 identical over 12 bases. This CDR3 comprises 15 residues. The J segment lost 7 bases and the V segment lost 4 bases, leaving 5 bases of the junction unmatched. Germline CDR1 is MGHRA and CDR2 is YSYEKL. CDR3 region: CASSPLAGGGNEQFF. CDR3 nucleotides: TGCGCCAGCAGCCCACTAGCGGGGGGCGGTAATGAGCAGTTCTTC.

The rearrangement uses TRBV7-3 and TRBJ2-1, with TRBD2 matching over 9 bases. The CDR3 runs to 16 residues. The V and J ends lost 5 bases and 6 bases, in that order; junction bases with no gene match: 11. Germline V gene lookup returns CDR1 SGHTA and CDR2 FQGTGA. CDR3 region: CASSPSGRGGGNEQFF. CDR3 in DNA: TGTGCCAGCAGCCCCTCTGGGCGGGGGGGCGGCAATGAGCAGTTCTTC. The complete variable domain, with remaining parts taken from reference TRBV7-3 and TRBJ2-1, reads GAGVSQTPSNKVTEKGKYVELRCDPISGHTALYWYRQSLGQGPEFLIYFQGTGAADDSGLPNDRFFAVRPEGSVSTLKIQRTERGDSAVYLCASSPSGRGGGNEQFFGPGTRLTVL.

This chain joins TRBV9 and TRBJ1-1; D gene unclear. The CDR3 covers 12 residues. The V gene's germline CDR1 is SGDLS and CDR2 YYNGEE. Trimming took off 3 bases at V and 1 base at J, with 4 bases between the two ends. CDR3 nucleotides: TGTGCCAGCAGCGCCCAGAACACTGAAGCTTTCTTT. Residues: CASSAQNTEAFF.